This entry is about one T cell receptor beta chain. The sample is drawn from a study of blood T cell repertoires in COVID-19. Study as a whole: The samples span acute and convalescent COVID-19 from the United States, Italy and Spain. PBMCs, B-cell-depleted T cells, or T cells were the source of the cDNA or gDNA that made up the material.

CDR3 length: 17 amino acids. V was pared by 3 bases and J by 2 bases, with 6 bases of the junction left unmatched. Germline loops: CDR1 MDHEN, CDR2 SYDVKM. Authors' data handling: Amplified reference gene primers provided the basis for estimating nucleated cell counts. Profiled with immunoSEQ multiplex PCR; TCRdb holds only in-frame clones, not every one. The V and J calls and the clone size are those of that table, but D and trimming were determined from the DNA. This table has roughly 170,000 clones, approximately 90% appearing once. V is TRBV28 and J is TRBJ2-3; 12 nucleotides line up with TRBD2. Sequenced: peripheral blood. The receptor was isolated from a woman aged 18 to 35 who had recovered from COVID-19. CDR3: CASSFPTSGGPTDTQYF. The CDR3 DNA follows: TGTGCCAGCAGTTTCCCCACTAGCGGGGGGCCCACAGATACGCAGTATTTT.